This passage covers 23 T cell receptor beta chains from one sample sequenced in a study of T cells in Graves' hyperthyroidism and ophthalmopathy. Researchers amplified the TCR beta CDR3 regions from RNA transcripts. HTBI primers were the set used in a first-round RT-PCR of the TCR CDR3. TCRdb reanalysed the multiplex PCR reads using MiXCR and keeps one entry per CDR3 protein. The sample consists of 300,000 to 450,000 distinct CDR3 sequences, 20% to 25% of them appearing once. The sample was blood. These receptors originate from a man in his fifties with Graves' hyperthyroidism.

V is TRBV10-2 and J is TRBJ2-7; 8 bases match TRBD2. Germline assignment: CDR1 WSHSY and CDR2 SAAADI. The CDR3 extends over 15 amino acids. Trimming at V came to 5 bases and at J to 5 bases, leaving 11 bases not matched to a gene. CDR3 DNA: TGCGCCAGCAGTCCTACTACGGCGGGAGGAGACGAGCAGTACTTC. Protein product: CASSPTTAGGDEQYF.

CDR3 bases: TGCGCCAGCAGCTTGGATAGCCCAAGCTCCTACAATGAGCAGTTCTTC. Translating it yields CASSLDSPSSYNEQFF. V is TRBV5-1 and J is TRBJ2-1; no reliable D call. There are 16 residues in the CDR3. Germline V CDR1 and CDR2: SGHRS, YFSETQ. V was cut by 0 bases and J by 0 bases, with 10 bases left in between.

V and J are TRBV7-9 and TRBJ1-2; 7 nucleotides line up with TRBD1. This CDR3 region has 18 residues. The germline CDR1 and CDR2 sequences are SEHNR and FQNEAQ (reference sequence). V was pared by 5 bases and J by 0 bases, with 15 bases of the junction left unmatched. The CDR3 sequence is CASSPRGEQGTANYGYTF. CDR3 bases: TGTGCCAGCAGCCCCCGGGGAGAACAGGGGACGGCTAACTATGGCTACACCTTC.

The genes are TRBV6-1 and TRBJ1-1, with 9 bases lining up with TRBD1. The V and J ends lost 7 bases and 4 bases, in that order; junction bases with no gene match: 4. This CDR3 spans 13 amino acids. CDR1 is MNHNS and CDR2 is SASEGT in the germline V gene. The CDR3 DNA is TGTGCCAGCACCCGGGACAGGGCCACTGAAGCTTTCTTT. Its translation: CASTRDRATEAFF.

This clonotype came up a few times. The rearrangement links TRBV12-3 or TRBV12-4 to TRBJ1-3; 7 nucleotides align to TRBD1. The trim removed 10 bases at V and 0 bases at J, leaving 12 bases unmatched. The CDR3 is 16 amino acids. The CDR3 reads CANTPPGQISGNTIYF. The CDR3 DNA reads as TGTGCCAACACCCCCCCGGGACAGATCTCTGGAAACACCATATATTTT.

This clonotype was detected a few times. This chain links TRBV5-8 with TRBJ1-4, with D unresolved. Trimming took 4 bases from V and 7 from J, leaving 8 bases between them. Germline V CDR1 and CDR2: SGHTS, YDEGEE. This CDR3 has 12 residues. The CDR3 DNA reads as TGTGCCAGCAGCCGATTACTTGAAAAACTGTTTTTT. Translated, it gives CASSRLLEKLFF.

This clonotype was counted between two and nine times. V gene TRBV7-3 combines with J gene TRBJ2-1, with 11 bases lining up with TRBD1. Germline V gene lookup returns CDR1 SGHTA and CDR2 FQGTGA. Trimming at V came to 4 bases and at J to 10 bases, leaving 9 bases not matched to a gene. The CDR3 is 15 amino acids. The CDR3 DNA reads as TGTGCCAGCAGCTCCGGGACAGGGGGAAACCGCGAGCAGTTCTTC. Its translation: CASSSGTGGNREQFF.

The J gene is TRBJ1-1, the V gene TRBV6-5; TRBD1 matches 7 bases. Per germline, CDR1 MNHEY and CDR2 SVGAGI. The CDR3 contains 15 residues. Unmatched junction bases numbered 3, after V lost 2 bases and J lost 0 bases. The CDR3 DNA reads TGTGCCAGCAGTTACCAAGGGGGCTTGAACACTGAAGCTTTCTTT. Its protein is CASSYQGGLNTEAFF.

The rearrangement joins TRBV12-3 or TRBV12-4 to TRBJ2-5; D remains ambiguous. The CDR3 is 11 residues long. With 2 bases removed from V and 9 bases from J, the gap between germline ends came to 7 bases. As DNA, the CDR3 is TGTGCCAGCAGTTTATCAGGCTCCCAGTACTTC. Its translation is CASSLSGSQYF.

There are many counts of this clonotype. The V gene is TRBV20-1, the J gene TRBJ2-5; a weak D match, TRBD1 (5 bases). The CDR3 sequence is 12 residues long. Per germline, CDR1 DFQATT and CDR2 SNEGSKA (reference sequence). V was pared by 4 bases and J by 5 bases, with 11 bases between. CDR3 nucleotide sequence: TGCAGTGCTACAGGGTCTGAGGAGACCCAGTACTTC. It encodes CSATGSEETQYF.

With respect to this clonotype: It may be a read error: a sequence one base away is much more abundant. The gene calls are TRBV5-1 and TRBJ2-3, with D possibly matching TRBD1 (5 bases). Germline V CDR1 and CDR2: SGHRS, YFSETQ. The CDR3 has 14 amino acids. The CDR3 coding sequence is TGCGCCAGCAGCTTGACCGGATACACAGGTACGCAGTATTTT. It yields the protein CASSLTGYTGTQYF. Full variable domain (missing parts from reference TRBV5-1 and TRBJ2-3): KAGVTQTPRYLIKTRGQQVTLSCSPISGHRSVSWYQQTPGQGLQFLFEYFSETQRNKGNFPGRFSGRQFSNSRSEMNVSTLELGDSALYLCASSLTGYTGTQYFGPGTRLTVL.

The chain has TRBV20-1 and TRBJ2-7; TRBD2 agrees at 10 bases. Per germline, CDR1 DFQATT and CDR2 SNEGSKA (reference sequence). The ends lost 2 bases at V and 2 bases at J; junction bases unmatched: 3. The CDR3 contains 14 residues. The CDR3 DNA sequence: TGCAGTGCTAGACCGCTAGCGGGAGCCTACGAGCAGTACTTC. Its protein product is CSARPLAGAYEQYF.

V and J are TRBV24-1 and TRBJ2-3; D may be TRBD2 (5 bases). Germline assignment: CDR1 KGHDR and CDR2 SFDVKD. The length of the CDR3 is 19 residues. V lost 3 bases and J 6 bases, leaving 27 bases between the germline ends. The CDR3 nucleotides read TGTGCCACCAGTGATCCCCAGTATTTGGCGGGTTCTAATGCCGATACGCAGTATTTT. Residues: CATSDPQYLAGSNADTQYF.

The chain couples TRBV20-1 to TRBJ2-1; TRBD2 matches 9 bases. The germline V gene encodes CDR1 DFQATT and CDR2 SNEGSKA (reference sequence). V was pared by 0 bases and J by 1 base, with 10 bases of the junction left unmatched. The CDR3 runs 18 residues. The CDR3 reads CSARERLAEIWSYNEQFF. DNA of the CDR3: TGCAGTGCTAGAGAGAGACTAGCGGAAATATGGTCCTACAATGAGCAGTTCTTC.

This clonotype has only a few counts. This chain uses TRBV7-2 with TRBJ2-5; maybe TRBD2 (6 bases). CDR1 and CDR2 from the germline V gene are SGHTA and FQGNSA. V was cut by 5 bases and J by 1 base, with 11 bases left in between. The CDR3 has 14 residues. This CDR3 reads CASSLVTSQETQYF. The CDR3 DNA is TGTGCCAGCAGCCTGGTGACTAGCCAAGAGACCCAGTACTTC.

This clonotype came up many times. The chain is built from TRBV11-2 and TRBJ2-7, with D maybe TRBD1 (6 bases). Germline assignment: CDR1 SGHAT and CDR2 FQNNGV. This CDR3 has 13 residues. Trimming removed 4 bases at V and 3 bases at J, with 10 bases between. The CDR3 sequence is CASSWGPIYEQYF. CDR3 DNA: TGTGCCAGCAGCTGGGGGCCGATCTACGAGCAGTACTTC.

Many counts were recorded for this clonotype. The chain joins TRBV6-1 to TRBJ2-1; 7 bases map to TRBD2. J was trimmed by 8 bases and V by 0 bases; bases with no gene match: 7. The CDR3 runs to 15 residues. Germline CDR1 MNHNS, CDR2 SASEGT. Here the CDR3 reads CASSEAGRAIYEQFF. For the CDR3, the DNA is TGTGCCAGCAGTGAAGCGGGGAGGGCCATTTATGAGCAGTTCTTC.

The CDR3 coding sequence is TGCAGTGCTAGATTAAAGGACAGGGGGGTTCTGAACACTGAAGCTTTCTTT. Translation gives CSARLKDRGVLNTEAFF. The chain links TRBV20-1 to TRBJ1-1, with 10 bases that match TRBD1. Losses at the gene ends were 2 bases for V and 0 bases for J; bases not matched to a gene: 9. This CDR3 region has 17 residues. Germline CDR1 is DFQATT and CDR2 is SNEGSKA (reference sequence).

This clonotype has ten or more counts. This rearrangement joins TRBV28 to TRBJ2-1; 9 nucleotides line up with TRBD2. This CDR3 comprises 15 residues. Trimming at V came to 8 bases and at J to 9 bases, leaving 14 bases not matched to a gene. Germline V gene data show CDR1 as MDHEN and CDR2 as SYDVKM. CDR3: CASRTPAGGGGEQFF. CDR3 coding DNA: TGTGCCAGCCGTACCCCTGCGGGAGGGGGGGGTGAGCAGTTCTTC.

The chain recombines TRBV24-1 with TRBJ2-5; 10 bases are a match to TRBD2. CDR1 and CDR2 (germline): KGHDR, SFDVKD. V shed 5 bases and J 5 bases; nucleotides not matched to a gene: 7. This CDR3 is built from 15 residues. CDR3 protein: CATSGLAGDWETQYF. Written as DNA, the CDR3 is TGTGCCACCAGTGGGCTAGCGGGAGATTGGGAGACCCAGTACTTC.

This clonotype was picked up a small number of times. The chain uses TRBV28 and TRBJ2-5, with D maybe TRBD1 (6 bases). The V end was cut by 5 bases, the J end by 2 bases, with 12 bases between. The CDR3 runs to 14 residues. CDR1 is MDHEN, CDR2 SYDVKM, per germline. The CDR3 is CASSLTGKQETQYF. CDR3 nucleotide sequence: TGTGCCAGCAGTCTGACAGGAAAACAAGAGACCCAGTACTTC.

In this sample, this clonotype turned up a few times. The chain joins TRBV14 to TRBJ2-1; the D is unclear. V was trimmed by 1 base and J by 3 bases, leaving 4 bases between them. Per the germline V gene, CDR1 is SGHDN and CDR2 is FVKESK. The CDR3 totals 13 residues. The CDR3 reads CASSQAIYNEQFF. The CDR3 DNA follows: TGTGCCAGCAGCCAAGCCATCTACAATGAGCAGTTCTTC.

This clonotype was detected only a few times. CDR3 sequence: CASSLVEGYGYTF. CDR3 DNA sequence: TGTGCCAGCAGCTTAGTGGAGGGCTATGGCTACACCTTC. The chain is built from TRBV7-8 and TRBJ1-2; D ambiguous. The CDR3 is made up of 13 amino acids. Germline V gives CDR1 SGHVS, CDR2 FQNEAQ. Trimming took off 1 base at V and 4 bases at J, with 7 bases between the two ends. Full variable domain (missing parts from reference TRBV7-8 and TRBJ1-2): GAGVSQSPRYKVAKRGQDVALRCDPISGHVSLFWYQQALGQGPEFLTYFQNEAQLDKSGLPSDRFFAERPEGSVSTLKIQRTQQEDSAVYLCASSLVEGYGYTFGSGTRLTVV.